The 8 T cell receptor beta chains given below trace back to one sample, sequenced in a study of blood T cells in healthy people across ages (dated by TCRdb to the mid-2010s). Receptor libraries were prepared by 5' RACE. The sequencer listed for this sample is Illumina HiSeq 2500. A second PCR of roughly 7 to 12 cycles was run with a J-beta primer mix and a sample-barcoded 5' primer. The public sequencing data were trimmed at Q25 with fastp and processed into clonotypes with MiXCR by TCRdb, which kept only in-frame beta chains. Under each unique CDR3 protein, matching rows form one entry showing the most common genes and DNA. The sample yields roughly 930,000 distinct CDR3 sequences; under 50% were counted once. The top ten clonotypes cover 10% to 15% of the sample. The sequencing input was blood. The receptors stem from a man aged 25 to 40 in good health.

This clonotype was observed a few times. The chain uses TRBV25-1 and TRBJ2-2; the D call may be TRBD1 or TRBD2 (5 bases each). Germline V CDR1 and CDR2: MGHDK, SYGVNS. V shed 1 base and J shed 2 bases, with 20 bases lying between them. The CDR3 runs to 19 residues. In DNA, the CDR3 is TGTGCCAGCAGTGAATCGACCGTCTTTGGGACCCCTAACACCGGGGAGCTGTTTTTT. Translation: CASSESTVFGTPNTGELFF.

V and J are TRBV7-2 and TRBJ2-7, with D perhaps TRBD2 (5 bases). Germline V lookup: CDR1 SGHTA, CDR2 FQGNSA. V lost 5 bases and J 8 bases, leaving 19 bases between the germline ends. The CDR3 has 14 amino acids. The CDR3: CASSARALSGKQYF. In nucleotides, the CDR3 is TGTGCCAGCAGCGCGAGGGCCCTTTCTGGGAAGCAGTACTTC.

The chain employs TRBV5-4 and TRBJ2-1; D unclear. Looked up from germline, CDR1 is SGHNT and CDR2 is YYREEE (reference sequence). The CDR3 extends over 15 amino acids. Trimming stripped 4 bases from V and 8 bases from J, with 19 bases between. The CDR3 spells CASSPQIRSYDEQFF. In nucleotides, the CDR3 is TGTGCCAGCAGCCCTCAAATTAGAAGTTACGATGAGCAGTTCTTC.

This clonotype showed up just once. The V call is TRBV12-3 or TRBV12-4, the J call TRBJ1-5; D is perhaps TRBD1 (5 bases). CDR3 size: 14 residues. V lost 8 bases to trimming and J lost 6 bases, with 17 bases between them. The CDR3 DNA sequence: TGTGCCAGCGCGGGCCTTGGGGGGGGTCAGCCCCAGCATTTT. Translation: CASAGLGGGQPQHF.

The chain recombines TRBV7-2 with TRBJ1-5; 8 positions agree with TRBD1. Germline-derived CDR1 and CDR2 are SGHTA and FQGNSA. The CDR3 totals 15 residues. J gave up 5 bases and V 5 bases, and 8 bases lay outside the gene matches. CDR3 loop: CASSLGTGHYQPQHF. The CDR3 region has the DNA TGTGCCAGCAGCCTGGGGACAGGACACTATCAGCCCCAGCATTTT.

The rearrangement uses TRBV5-1 and TRBJ2-5; the match to TRBD2 covers 10 bases. V dropped 3 bases and J dropped 3; count of bases not matched to a gene: 5. This CDR3 contains 15 residues. The germline CDR1 and CDR2 sequences are SGHRS and YFSETQ. CDR3 protein: CASSSTGTSEETQYF. CDR3 DNA: TGCGCCAGCAGCTCGACCGGGACTAGCGAAGAGACCCAGTACTTC.

In this sample, this clonotype turned up many times. The V gene is TRBV25-1, the J gene TRBJ2-1, with 9 nucleotides matching TRBD2. After removal of 5 bases from V and 3 bases from J, the junction contained 5 bases not matched to a gene. This CDR3 region has 15 residues. CDR1 and CDR2 (germline): MGHDK, SYGVNS. The CDR3 DNA is TGTGCCAGCAGTTCAAGCGGGGGGATCTACAATGAGCAGTTCTTC. This translates into CASSSSGGIYNEQFF.

V is TRBV6-6 and J is TRBJ2-1; 10 positions agree with TRBD2. The germline V gene has CDR1 MNHNY and CDR2 SVGAGI (reference sequence). Trimming took 4 bases from V and 5 from J; bases not matched to a gene: 8. CDR3 length equals 16 residues. The CDR3 DNA follows: TGTGCCAGCAGTTTACCCCTTAGCGGGGGGCACAATGAGCAGTTCTTC. Translating gives CASSLPLSGGHNEQFF.